These 18 T cell receptor beta chains share one sample of origin, sequenced in a study of blood T cell repertoires in COVID-19 (dated by TCRdb to 2018 to 2020). The library came from the immunoSEQ multiplex PCR assay. TCRdb provides this immuneACCESS table in a form limited to in-frame rearrangements. Some clones are lacking; in checked studies, under half of them reflect an unresolved V gene, and why the rest are absent is not known. Present in this sample are approximately 75,000 clones, 70% to 90% of which were seen just once. The ten largest make up over 15% of the sample. Source material: peripheral blood. The receptors were gathered from a woman of 80 years or more with acute or convalescent COVID-19.

The chain links TRBV5-4 to TRBJ1-1; 7 nucleotides agree with TRBD1. This CDR3 region has 15 residues. The germline CDR1 and CDR2 sequences are SGHNT and YYREEE (reference sequence). V trimming: 5 bases; J trimming: 0 bases; junction bases outside the gene matches: 7. CDR3 residues: CASRVGQSMNTEAFF. CDR3 bases: TGTGCCAGCAGGGTGGGACAGTCGATGAACACTGAAGCTTTCTTT.

The V gene is TRBV18, the J gene TRBJ2-1; 10 nucleotides align to TRBD2. Looked up from germline, CDR1 is KGHSH and CDR2 is LQKENI. Trimming took 1 base from V and 8 from J; bases not matched to a gene: 5. The CDR3 spans 15 residues. The CDR3 nucleotides read TGTGCCAGCTCACCACAACTAGCGGGAAAGGATGAGCAGTTCTTC. Protein sequence: CASSPQLAGKDEQFF.

The V and J genes are TRBV3-1 (or the pseudogene TRBV3-2) and TRBJ2-7; 13 bases are a match to TRBD2. CDR1 LGHDT and CDR2 YNNKEL come from the germline V gene (reference sequence). The CDR3 sequence is 14 residues long. V was pared by 1 base and J by 12 bases, with 6 bases of the junction left unmatched. The CDR3 region has the DNA TGTGCCAGCAGCCAAGGGCGACTAGCGGGAGGTTTGTACTTC. Protein product: CASSQGRLAGGLYF.

The V gene is TRBV11-2, the J gene TRBJ1-4; D might be TRBD1 (5 bases). The V end lost 3 bases, the J end lost 7 bases, and 15 bases lay between the germline ends. Looked up from germline, CDR1 is SGHAT and CDR2 is FQNNGV. This CDR3 spans 15 amino acids. CDR3 loop: CASSFNHQGGEKLFF. The CDR3 bases are TGTGCCAGCAGCTTTAATCACCAGGGAGGTGAAAAACTGTTTTTT.

The chain carries TRBV5-8 and TRBJ1-5; D not certain. Germline V gene sequence: CDR1 SGHTS, CDR2 YDEGEE. The CDR3 consists of 16 residues. With 4 bases removed from V and 2 bases from J, the gap between germline ends came to 16 bases. The CDR3: CASSPGRGNRNQPQHF. Here the CDR3 DNA reads TGTGCCAGCAGCCCCGGAAGAGGGAACCGCAATCAGCCCCAGCATTTT.

This clone occurred many times. Mismatch with germline at one junction end may stem from a read error. This chain connects TRBV6-5 to TRBJ1-6, with 10 positions matching TRBD1. The germline gives CDR1 MNHEY, CDR2 SVGAGI. The CDR3 covers 12 residues. For the CDR3, the DNA is TGTGCCAGCAGTCCCGGACAGGGGGTTACCATCTTT. It encodes CASSPGQGVTIF.

This chain connects TRBV27 to TRBJ1-1; D might be TRBD1 (5 bases). The V gene's germline CDR1 is MNHEY and CDR2 SMNVEV (reference sequence). V was trimmed by 7 bases and J by 1 base, leaving 13 bases between them. The length of the CDR3 is 14 residues. CDR3 amino acids: CASNKWQGNTEAFF. The CDR3 nucleotides read TGTGCCAGCAATAAATGGCAGGGGAACACTGAAGCTTTCTTT.

The chain links TRBV18 to TRBJ1-1; D unresolved. Germline-derived CDR1 and CDR2 are KGHSH and LQKENI. The V gene lost 3 bases and the J gene lost 1 base, with 15 bases spanning the gap. CDR3 length equals 16 residues. The CDR3 sequence is CASSPMRAAANTEAFF. For the CDR3, the DNA is TGTGCCAGCTCACCCATGCGAGCGGCTGCGAACACTGAAGCTTTCTTT. The entire variable domain, with the rest obtained from reference TRBV18 and TRBJ1-1, is as follows: NAGVMQNPRHLVRRRGQEARLRCSPMKGHSHVYWYRQLPEEGLKFMVYLQKENIIDESGMPKERFSAEFPKEGPSILRIQQVVRGDSAAYFCASSPMRAAANTEAFFGQGTRLTVV.

The rearrangement uses TRBV7-3 and TRBJ2-1; no clear D. The CDR3 runs 13 residues. Germline lookup yields CDR1 SGHTA and CDR2 FQGTGA. V was shortened by 5 bases and J by 10 bases, with 15 bases between the two germline ends. Written as DNA, the CDR3 is TGTGCCAGCAGCCCCGACCCCTTCGGGGAGCAGTTCTTC. This codes for CASSPDPFGEQFF.

V is TRBV7-3 and J is TRBJ1-2; a weak D match, TRBD1 (6 bases). With 2 bases removed from V and 5 bases from J, the gap between germline ends came to 21 bases. Per the germline V gene, CDR1 is SGHTA and CDR2 is FQGTGA. This CDR3 region has 17 residues. CDR3 bases: TGTGCCAGCAGCTTACGCGGGGGAGACAGGAGGGGATATGGCTACACCTTC. This sequence encodes CASSLRGGDRRGYGYTF.

The chain joins TRBV25-1 to TRBJ1-2, with 8 bases lining up with TRBD1. The germline CDR1 and CDR2 sequences are MGHDK and SYGVNS. Unmatched junction bases numbered 9, after V lost 8 bases and J lost 4 bases. The CDR3 covers 14 residues. The CDR3 sequence is CASYGQGRPYGYTF. CDR3 DNA sequence: TGTGCCAGCTATGGACAGGGTCGACCCTATGGCTACACCTTC.

This chain links TRBV21-1 with TRBJ1-1. TRBV21-1 is recorded as a pseudogene. The CDR3 loop spans 17 amino acids. The CDR3 DNA sequence: TGTGCCAGCCCCCATAAAGGACTTTCCATCGGGGACACTGAAGCTTTCTTT. Encoded protein: CASPHKGLSIGDTEAFF.

This chain links TRBV7-8 with TRBJ2-7; no clear D. The germline CDR1 and CDR2 sequences are SGHVS and FQNEAQ. The CDR3 is made up of 12 amino acids. V was clipped by 5 bases and J by 4 bases, with 9 bases between them. CDR3 sequence (DNA): TGTGCCAGCAGCCAGCCGAATTACGAGCAGTACTTC. Translated, it gives CASSQPNYEQYF.

This sequence joins TRBV5-1 and TRBJ2-5; 8 bases match TRBD1. The germline CDR1 and CDR2 sequences are SGHRS and YFSETQ. This CDR3 has 14 residues. The ends lost 6 bases at V and 2 bases at J; junction bases unmatched: 6. The CDR3: CASNPTGGQETQYF. The CDR3 DNA sequence: TGCGCCAGCAACCCTACAGGGGGACAAGAGACCCAGTACTTC.

The chain employs TRBV3-1 (or the pseudogene TRBV3-2) and TRBJ1-5, with D maybe TRBD1 (6 bases). Germline loops: CDR1 LGHDT, CDR2 YNNKEL (reference sequence). The CDR3 covers 15 residues. V was trimmed by 4 bases and J by 5 bases, leaving 15 bases between them. CDR3 region: CASSPYGGADQPQHF. As DNA, the CDR3 is TGTGCCAGCAGCCCCTATGGGGGCGCGGATCAGCCCCAGCATTTT.

V and J are TRBV19 and TRBJ1-2, with 7 bases that match TRBD1. This CDR3 is built from 15 residues. CDR1 and CDR2 from the germline V gene are LNHDA and SQIVND (reference sequence). Trimming at V came to 4 bases and at J to 2 bases, leaving 7 bases not matched to a gene. CDR3 sequence: CASSTSYRGNYGYTF. CDR3 DNA sequence: TGTGCCAGTAGTACATCCTACAGGGGCAACTATGGCTACACCTTC.

The chain joins TRBV19 to TRBJ2-1, with D possibly being TRBD1 (5 bases). The CDR3 runs 14 residues. Trimming left V 5 bases short and J 6 bases short, with 14 bases between. From germline, CDR1 is LNHDA and CDR2 SQIVND (reference sequence). The CDR3 DNA sequence: TGTGCCAGTAGTGCCCGGACAATCGCCAATGAGCAGTTCTTC. Translation gives CASSARTIANEQFF.

The V and J genes are TRBV7-3 and TRBJ1-2; 7 bases map to TRBD1. After removal of 5 bases from V and 0 bases from J, the junction contained 9 bases not matched to a gene. Germline CDR1 SGHTA, CDR2 FQGTGA. This CDR3 region has 16 residues. The CDR3, as DNA: TGTGCCAGCAGCCCAACCGGGACAGAAGCTAACTATGGCTACACCTTC. Translating gives CASSPTGTEANYGYTF. Complete variable domain (other parts from reference TRBV7-3 and TRBJ1-2): GAGVSQTPSNKVTEKGKYVELRCDPISGHTALYWYRQSLGQGPEFLIYFQGTGAADDSGLPNDRFFAVRPEGSVSTLKIQRTERGDSAVYLCASSPTGTEANYGYTFGSGTRLTVV.